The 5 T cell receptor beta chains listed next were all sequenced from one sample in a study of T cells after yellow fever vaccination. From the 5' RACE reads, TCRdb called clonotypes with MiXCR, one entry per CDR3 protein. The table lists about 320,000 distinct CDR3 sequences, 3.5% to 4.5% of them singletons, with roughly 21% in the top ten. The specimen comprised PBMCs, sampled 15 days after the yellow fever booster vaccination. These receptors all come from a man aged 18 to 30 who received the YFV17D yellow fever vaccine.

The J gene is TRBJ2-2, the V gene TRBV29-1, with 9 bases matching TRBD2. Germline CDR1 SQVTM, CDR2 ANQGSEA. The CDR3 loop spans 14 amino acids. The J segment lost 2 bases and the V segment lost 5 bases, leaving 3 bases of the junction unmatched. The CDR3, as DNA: TGCAGCGTTAGCGGGGGGTCAAACACCGGGGAGCTGTTTTTT. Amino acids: CSVSGGSNTGELFF.

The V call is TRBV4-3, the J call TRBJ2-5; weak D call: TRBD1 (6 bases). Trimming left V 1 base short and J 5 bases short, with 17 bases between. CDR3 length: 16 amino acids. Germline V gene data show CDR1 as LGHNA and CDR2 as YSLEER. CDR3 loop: CASSQGWGRVMETQYF. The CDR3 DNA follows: TGCGCCAGCAGCCAAGGCTGGGGGCGGGTGATGGAGACCCAGTACTTC.

In DNA form, the CDR3 reads TGTGCCAGCAGCCCCTCGACAGGCAGGACCGAGCAGTACTTC. This encodes CASSPSTGRTEQYF. The chain couples TRBV7-3 to TRBJ2-7; D is perhaps TRBD1 (6 bases). CDR3 length equals 14 residues. Germline V gives CDR1 SGHTA, CDR2 FQGTGA. Deletions cut 5 bases from V and 6 bases from J, with 17 bases between. Full variable domain (rest looked up from reference TRBV7-3 and TRBJ2-7): GAGVSQTPSNKVTEKGKYVELRCDPISGHTALYWYRQSLGQGPEFLIYFQGTGAADDSGLPNDRFFAVRPEGSVSTLKIQRTERGDSAVYLCASSPSTGRTEQYFGPGTRLTVT.

CDR3 amino acids: CASSFGVAGGFGTQYF. In DNA form, the CDR3 reads TGTGCCAGCAGTTTCGGGGTAGCGGGGGGATTCGGTACGCAGTATTTT. The chain recombines TRBV27 with TRBJ2-3, with TRBD2 identical over 10 bases. Germline values: CDR1 MNHEY, CDR2 SMNVEV (reference sequence). V was pared by 3 bases and J by 8 bases, with 11 bases of the junction left unmatched. CDR3 length: 16 residues.

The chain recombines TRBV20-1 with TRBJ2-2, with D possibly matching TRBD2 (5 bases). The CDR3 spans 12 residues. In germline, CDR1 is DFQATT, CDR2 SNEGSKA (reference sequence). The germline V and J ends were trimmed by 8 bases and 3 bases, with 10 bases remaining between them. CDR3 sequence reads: CSTGGYTGELFF. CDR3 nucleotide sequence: TGCAGTACCGGCGGGTACACCGGGGAGCTGTTTTTT.